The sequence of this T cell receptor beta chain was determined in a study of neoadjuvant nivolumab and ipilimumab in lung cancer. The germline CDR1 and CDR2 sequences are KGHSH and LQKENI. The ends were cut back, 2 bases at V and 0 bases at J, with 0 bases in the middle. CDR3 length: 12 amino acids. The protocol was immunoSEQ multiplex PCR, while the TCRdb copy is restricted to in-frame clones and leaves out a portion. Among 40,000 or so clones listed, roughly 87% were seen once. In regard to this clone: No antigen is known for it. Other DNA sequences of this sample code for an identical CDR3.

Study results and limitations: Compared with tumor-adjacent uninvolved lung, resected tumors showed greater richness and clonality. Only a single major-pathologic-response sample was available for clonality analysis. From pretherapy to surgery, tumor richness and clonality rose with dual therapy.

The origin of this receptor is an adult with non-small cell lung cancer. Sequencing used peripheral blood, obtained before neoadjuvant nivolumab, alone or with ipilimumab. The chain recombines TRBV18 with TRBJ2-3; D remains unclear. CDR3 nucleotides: TGTGCCAGCTCACCAAGCACAGATACGCAGTATTTT. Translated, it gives CASSPSTDTQYF.